This passage covers 12 T cell receptor beta chains from one sample sequenced in a study of blood T cell repertoires in COVID-19. Clones were sequenced by immunoSEQ multiplex PCR, and TCRdb holds only the in-frame ones, with some missing. The table records roughly 320,000 clones, 75% to 90% of them present only once. The sequencing input was peripheral blood. All receptors derive from a woman aged 50 to 60 with COVID-19, enrolled during active disease.

This rearrangement joins TRBV7-8 to TRBJ2-2; 11 bases are a match to TRBD1. The CDR3 is 15 amino acids. With V trimmed by 2 bases and J by 7 bases, 3 bases remained unmatched. The germline V gene encodes CDR1 SGHVS and CDR2 FQNEAQ. The CDR3 DNA reads as TGTGCCAGCAGCTTAAGGACAGGGGGCGACGGGGAGCTGTTTTTT. As protein: CASSLRTGGDGELFF.

This chain links TRBV6-5 with TRBJ2-3; 8 bases agree with TRBD2. There are 13 residues in the CDR3. V trimming: 6 bases; J trimming: 5 bases; junction bases outside the gene matches: 4. Germline values: CDR1 MNHEY, CDR2 SVGAGI. CDR3 loop: CASRAGAKDTQYF. The CDR3 DNA reads as TGTGCCAGCAGAGCGGGAGCGAAAGATACGCAGTATTTT.

This sequence joins TRBV19 and TRBJ2-3; 8 bases line up with TRBD2. V shed 2 bases, J shed 0 bases, and the junction held 4 bases outside the gene matches. Germline V lookup: CDR1 LNHDA, CDR2 SQIVND (reference sequence). CDR3 size: 16 residues. The DNA for the CDR3 is TGTGCCAGTAGTATAACGGCTAGCGGGAGCACAGATACGCAGTATTTT. As protein: CASSITASGSTDTQYF.

The V call is TRBV12-3 or TRBV12-4, the J call TRBJ2-6; D not certain. The germline V and J ends were trimmed by 3 bases and 3 bases, with 3 bases remaining between them. The CDR3 is made up of 13 amino acids. The CDR3 spells CASSLSGANVLTF. For the CDR3, the DNA is TGTGCCAGCAGTTTGAGTGGGGCCAACGTCCTGACTTTC.

The V gene is TRBV2, the J gene TRBJ2-1; 10 bases are shared with TRBD2. The junction had 15 bases not matched to a gene; V was cut back by 9 bases and J by 10 bases. Germline CDR1 reads SNHLY; CDR2 reads FYNNEI. The length of the CDR3 is 15 residues. CDR3 in amino acids: CARRLAAGGRGEQFF. The CDR3 region has the DNA TGTGCCAGACGTCTCGCAGCGGGAGGGCGTGGGGAGCAGTTCTTC.

V usage is TRBV7-2 and J usage is TRBJ2-7, with D possibly being TRBD2 (6 bases). Germline V CDR1 and CDR2: SGHTA, FQGNSA. The CDR3 contains 16 residues. Between the trimmed V and J ends, which lost 5 bases and 4 bases, there was a span of 21 bases. Here the CDR3 reads CASSPVHLRGSYEQYF. The DNA of the CDR3 is TGTGCCAGCAGCCCCGTCCACCTCCGGGGGAGTTACGAGCAGTACTTC.

This chain joins TRBV7-9 and TRBJ2-7, with 7 bases lining up with TRBD2. CDR1 is SEHNR and CDR2 is FQNEAQ in the germline V gene (reference sequence). This CDR3 comprises 15 residues. With V trimmed by 5 bases and J by 0 bases, 7 bases remained unmatched. The CDR3 region has the DNA TGTGCCAGCAGCCCGTTTGGCGGGAGCTCCTACGAGCAGTACTTC. This translates into CASSPFGGSSYEQYF.

The chain uses TRBV30 and TRBJ2-7; tentatively, D is TRBD1 (6 bases). The V end lost 2 bases, the J end lost 5 bases, and 13 bases lay between the germline ends. Germline lookup yields CDR1 GTSNPN and CDR2 SVGIG (reference sequence). This CDR3 is built from 13 residues. Here the CDR3 reads CAWSIQGVHEQYF. The CDR3, as DNA: TGTGCCTGGAGTATACAGGGAGTCCACGAGCAGTACTTC.

The chain carries TRBV7-9 and TRBJ1-1; 7 bases match TRBD1. J lost 4 bases, V lost 5 bases, and 10 bases had no gene match. The V gene's germline CDR1 is SEHNR and CDR2 FQNEAQ (reference sequence). The CDR3 loop spans 15 amino acids. CDR3 residues: CASSLTPRGFTEAFF. CDR3 DNA sequence: TGTGCCAGCAGCCTAACCCCCAGGGGGTTCACTGAAGCTTTCTTT. The whole variable domain, remainder taken from reference TRBV7-9 and TRBJ1-1, is DTGVSQNPRHKITKRGQNVTFRCDPISEHNRLYWYRQTLGQGPEFLTYFQNEAQLEKSRLLSDRFSAERPKGSFSTLEIQRTEQGDSAMYLCASSLTPRGFTEAFFGQGTRLTVV.

This sequence joins TRBV30 and TRBJ2-7; 7 nucleotides line up with TRBD2. This CDR3 has 15 amino acids. V gave up 0 bases and J gave up 3 bases; unmatched junction bases: 8. CDR1 and CDR2 from the germline V gene are GTSNPN and SVGIG (reference sequence). This chain's CDR3 is CAWSVLGGRLYEQYF. DNA for the CDR3: TGTGCCTGGAGTGTACTCGGGGGGAGACTCTACGAGCAGTACTTC.

V usage is TRBV3-1 (or the pseudogene TRBV3-2) and J usage is TRBJ2-7; perhaps TRBD2 as D (6 bases). The CDR3 is 15 residues long. V was cut by 4 bases and J by 0 bases, with 13 bases left in between. CDR1 is LGHDT and CDR2 is YNNKEL in the germline V gene (reference sequence). This chain's CDR3 is CASSLRLDFSYEQYF. The CDR3 coding sequence is TGTGCCAGCAGCCTACGACTAGACTTCTCCTACGAGCAGTACTTC.

This clone came up once. The rearrangement joins TRBV10-2 to TRBJ1-1; the D gene is possibly TRBD1 (5 bases). Deletions cut 2 bases from V and 1 base from J, with 5 bases between. The CDR3 runs 13 residues. Germline V gene sequence: CDR1 WSHSY, CDR2 SAAADI. The CDR3 reads CASSEQGNTEAFF. CDR3 nucleotide sequence: TGCGCCAGCAGTGAGCAGGGGAACACTGAAGCTTTCTTT.